Each of the 8 T cell receptor beta chains below was sequenced from the same sample in a study of metastatic and nonmetastatic thyroid tumors. Not a single patient had been given any form of treatment at any point before undergoing thyroid surgery. TCRdb re-called the PCR reads via MiXCR. The repertoire holds about 30,000 clones, with about 25% as singletons. Material for sequencing was blood. All receptors come from a female donor with papillary thyroid cancer or a benign thyroid nodule (not recorded which). Some clones in this sample may be carry-over from other donors' samples.

V usage is TRBV11-2 and J usage is TRBJ2-7; D is possibly TRBD1 (5 bases). CDR3 length equals 15 residues. V was cut by 6 bases and J by 0 bases, with 15 bases left in between. Germline CDR1 reads SGHAT; CDR2 reads FQNNGV. CDR3 DNA: TGTGCCAGCAGATCCGAACAGGTCGTCTCCTACGAGCAGTACTTC. Its protein is CASRSEQVVSYEQYF.

This clone was found many times. V usage is TRBV18 and J usage is TRBJ2-5, with D hard to call. Between the trimmed V and J ends, which lost 3 bases and 3 bases, there was a span of 5 bases. The germline CDR1 and CDR2 sequences are KGHSH and LQKENI. The CDR3 sequence is 12 residues long. The CDR3 bases are TGTGCCAGCTCACCCAGAAAAGAGACCCAGTACTTC. It specifies CASSPRKETQYF.

Sample share makes this clone medium-sized. The V and J genes are TRBV20-1 and TRBJ1-6, with no clear D. Germline V gene lookup returns CDR1 DFQATT and CDR2 SNEGSKA (reference sequence). The CDR3 contains 14 residues. V lost 4 bases and J lost 2, with 9 bases in between. CDR3: CSAITSTYNSPLHF. DNA of the CDR3: TGCAGTGCTATCACGTCTACCTATAATTCACCCCTCCACTTT.

The chain carries TRBV9 and TRBJ2-7; D not resolved. The CDR3 spans 14 residues. With 3 bases removed from V and 7 bases from J, the gap between germline ends came to 17 bases. CDR1 SGDLS and CDR2 YYNGEE come from the germline V gene. The CDR3 reads CASSAPGAAEEQYF. CDR3 DNA: TGTGCCAGCAGCGCCCCTGGTGCCGCCGAGGAGCAGTACTTC. Together with reference TRBV9 and TRBJ2-7, the CDR3 gives the full variable domain: DSGVTQTPKHLITATGQRVTLRCSPRSGDLSVYWYQQSLDQGLQFLIQYYNGEERAKGNILERFSAQQFPDLHSELNLSSLELGDSALYFCASSAPGAAEEQYFGPGTRLTVT.

This clone was seen many times. The V call is TRBV6-1, the J call TRBJ2-5, with a tentative D call TRBD1 (5 bases). Germline V gives CDR1 MNHNS, CDR2 SASEGT. Trimming left V 5 bases short and J 1 base short, with 14 bases between. The CDR3 consists of 15 residues. The DNA of the CDR3 is TGTGCCAGCAGTAACCAGGGTATTCCCCAAGAGACCCAGTACTTC. Residues: CASSNQGIPQETQYF.

This clone was seen many times. The rearrangement uses TRBV4-3 and TRBJ2-2; D is ambiguous. V lost 1 base, J lost 0 bases, and 21 bases lay in between. The CDR3 runs 20 residues. Germline lookup yields CDR1 LGHNA and CDR2 YSLEER. This CDR3 is CASSQAIAFRAGPNTGELFF. In nucleotides, the CDR3 is TGCGCCAGCAGCCAAGCCATTGCATTCCGCGCCGGACCGAACACCGGGGAGCTGTTTTTT.

The V gene is TRBV6-1, the J gene TRBJ2-7; D may be TRBD1 or TRBD2 (5 bases each). This CDR3 spans 13 amino acids. V lost 5 bases to trimming and J lost 2 bases, with 10 bases between them. Germline assignment: CDR1 MNHNS and CDR2 SASEGT. CDR3 sequence: CASSLRGPYEQYF. The CDR3 region has the DNA TGTGCCAGCAGTCTAAGGGGACCCTACGAGCAGTACTTC.

This clone was detected many times. The chain is built from TRBV30 and TRBJ1-5; the D gene is possibly TRBD1 (6 bases). CDR1 and CDR2 from the germline V gene are GTSNPN and SVGIG (reference sequence). This CDR3 contains 18 residues. The ends were cut back, 5 bases at V and 2 bases at J, with 25 bases in the middle. CDR3 sequence reads: CAWEPGTFIGVGNQPQHF. In DNA, the CDR3 is TGTGCCTGGGAACCGGGGACATTCATCGGGGTTGGCAATCAGCCCCAGCATTTT.